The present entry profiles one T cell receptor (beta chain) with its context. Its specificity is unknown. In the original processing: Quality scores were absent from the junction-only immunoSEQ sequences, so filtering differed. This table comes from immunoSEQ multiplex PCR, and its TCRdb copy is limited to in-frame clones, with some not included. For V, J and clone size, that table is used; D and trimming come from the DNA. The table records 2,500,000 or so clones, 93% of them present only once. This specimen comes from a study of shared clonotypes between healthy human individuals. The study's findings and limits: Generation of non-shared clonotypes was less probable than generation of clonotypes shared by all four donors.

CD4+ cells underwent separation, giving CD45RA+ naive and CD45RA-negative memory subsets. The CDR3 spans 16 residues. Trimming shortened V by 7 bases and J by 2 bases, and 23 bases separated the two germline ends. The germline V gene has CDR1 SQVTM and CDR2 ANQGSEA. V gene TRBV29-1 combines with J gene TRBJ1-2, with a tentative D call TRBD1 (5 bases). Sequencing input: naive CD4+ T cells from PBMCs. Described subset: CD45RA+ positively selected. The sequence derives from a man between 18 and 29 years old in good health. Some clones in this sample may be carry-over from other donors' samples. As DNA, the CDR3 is TGCAGCGCCCTAGGTGGTCAGGGAGTCCCGAACTATGGCTACACCTTC. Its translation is CSALGGQGVPNYGYTF.